This T cell receptor beta chain comes out of a study of CD8 T cells in ankylosing spondylitis. Study-level points and caveats: In ankylosing spondylitis blood, a motif of roughly eight highly homologous TCR beta variants appeared characteristic. According to the report, clones linked to the disease were significantly enriched in matched synovial fluid samples taken from ankylosing spondylitis patients. Reactive arthritis synovial fluid and blood were previously reported to contain some motif variants.

On this clonotype: The target antigen is unknown.

This CDR3 is built from 13 residues. Between the trimmed V and J ends, which lost 5 bases and 6 bases, there was a span of 13 bases. Library preparation for TCR beta used quantitative 5'-RACE with molecular barcodes. TCRdb re-called the 5' RACE reads through MiXCR, storing one row per CDR3 protein. The table includes 200,000 or so distinct CDR3 sequences, around a quarter detected once. The sample was blood, either unsorted or a sorted T cell fraction (not recorded which). The chain combines TRBV12-3 or TRBV12-4 with TRBJ1-2; D gene unclear. The source of this sequence is a male donor with ankylosing spondylitis or in good health (not recorded which). In nucleotides, the CDR3 is TGTGCCAGCAGTCCCTCGGGAAGACATGGCTACACCTTC. Its translation: CASSPSGRHGYTF.